Listed here are 18 T cell receptor beta chains from one sample, sequenced in a study of a mutant IDH1 vaccine in newly diagnosed glioma. Some clones are missing from TCRdb's copy, which holds only in-frame ones; the method was immunoSEQ multiplex PCR. The sample lists over 45,000 clones, around 78% occurring once. Time point indicated: week 35, safety follow-up. The investigators gave 300 ug of mutant IDH1 20-mer peptide in each vaccine dose, together with topical imiquimod. These receptors have no known antigen. This specimen was PBMCs, taken from a glioma patient whose treatment included an IDH1 peptide vaccine. Every receptor here comes from a man aged 35-49 years with glioma.

This chain links TRBV7-8 with TRBJ2-5; possibly TRBD2 for D (6 bases). V lost 5 bases and J lost 5, with 15 bases in between. The CDR3 is made up of 14 amino acids. Germline CDR1 SGHVS, CDR2 FQNEAQ. CDR3 residues: CASSPEGRLETQYF. The CDR3, as DNA: TGTGCCAGCAGCCCGGAGGGCCGGTTGGAGACCCAGTACTTC.

This clone was counted only a few times. The junction and the germline gene differ at one end; a read error may be behind it. The chain employs TRBV11-2 and TRBJ2-3; D call uncertain. The CDR3 loop spans 12 amino acids. Looked up from germline, CDR1 is SGHAT and CDR2 is FQNNGV. The CDR3 reads CASSIDTDTQYF. The CDR3 nucleotides are TGTGCCAGCAGCATAGACACAGATACGCAGTATTTT. The full variable domain, rest sourced from reference TRBV11-2 and TRBJ2-3, is EAGVAQSPRYKIIEKRQSVAFWCNPISGHATLYWYQQILGQGPKLLIQFQNNGVVDDSQLPKDRFSAERLKGVDSTLKIQPAKLEDSAVYLCASSIDTDTQYFGPGTRLTVL.

V usage is TRBV11-2 and J usage is TRBJ2-1; 9 bases are a match to TRBD2. Unmatched junction bases numbered 8, after V lost 2 bases and J lost 3 bases. The CDR3 covers 17 residues. CDR1 and CDR2 (germline): SGHAT, FQNNGV. The CDR3 here is CASSLRGSGGLYNEQFF. The CDR3 nucleotides read TGTGCCAGCAGCTTACGAGGTAGCGGGGGACTCTACAATGAGCAGTTCTTC. Full variable domain (rest looked up from reference TRBV11-2 and TRBJ2-1): EAGVAQSPRYKIIEKRQSVAFWCNPISGHATLYWYQQILGQGPKLLIQFQNNGVVDDSQLPKDRFSAERLKGVDSTLKIQPAKLEDSAVYLCASSLRGSGGLYNEQFFGPGTRLTVL.

This clone came up once. The chain uses TRBV7-2 and TRBJ2-3, with D unresolved. Per germline, CDR1 SGHTA and CDR2 FQGNSA. The CDR3 runs 12 residues. V was shortened by 5 bases and J by 6 bases, with 9 bases between the two germline ends. DNA for the CDR3: TGTGCCAGCAGCGCATGGGCGGATACGCAGTATTTT. This encodes CASSAWADTQYF.

The rearrangement links TRBV5-4 to TRBJ2-4, with 9 bases matching TRBD1. CDR3 size: 16 residues. Per germline, CDR1 SGHNT and CDR2 YYREEE (reference sequence). Trimming took 2 bases from V and 4 from J; bases not matched to a gene: 7. The CDR3 loop reads CASSFSPGQGKNIQYF. The DNA for the CDR3 is TGTGCCAGCAGCTTTTCTCCGGGACAGGGAAAAAACATTCAGTACTTC.

This chain connects TRBV7-2 to TRBJ1-4; TRBD1 matches 7 bases. The V gene's germline CDR1 is SGHTA and CDR2 FQGNSA. The CDR3 is 16 amino acids. V was pared by 6 bases and J by 3 bases, with 10 bases of the junction left unmatched. The CDR3 protein is CASRSHGQVANEKLFF. The CDR3 DNA reads TGTGCCAGCAGATCCCACGGACAGGTCGCTAATGAAAAACTGTTTTTT.

This chain joins TRBV6-8 and TRBJ2-6, with a possible D match to TRBD2 (5 bases). Trimming took off 8 bases at V and 1 base at J, with 9 bases between the two ends. The CDR3 extends over 14 amino acids. CDR1 and CDR2 from the germline V gene are MNHGY and SAAAGT. The CDR3 DNA reads TGTGCCAGCTTGAGAGGGTCTGGGGCCAACGTCCTGACTTTC. Translating it yields CASLRGSGANVLTF.

This chain connects TRBV4-2 to TRBJ1-3, with D unclear. The germline V and J ends were trimmed by 0 bases and 0 bases, with 18 bases remaining between them. Germline-derived CDR1 and CDR2 are LGHNA and YNFKEQ. The CDR3 contains 19 residues. The chain's CDR3 is CASSQDSRRAGGSGNTIYF. The CDR3 DNA is TGTGCCAGCAGCCAAGATTCCCGCCGGGCGGGCGGCTCTGGAAACACCATATATTTT.

CDR3 bases: TGTGCCAGCAGGGCACAGGGGGCGAGGGGCTCACCCCTCCACTTT. Its protein product is CASRAQGARGSPLHF. The J gene is TRBJ1-6, the V gene TRBV2; 9 bases are shared with TRBD1. The V gene's germline CDR1 is SNHLY and CDR2 FYNNEI. With V trimmed by 6 bases and J by 10 bases, 10 bases remained unmatched. The CDR3 length is 15 residues.

This clone appeared a few times. The chain employs TRBV30 and TRBJ1-2; a possible D gene is TRBD1 (6 bases). The CDR3 extends over 15 amino acids. With 0 bases removed from V and 6 bases from J, the gap between germline ends came to 17 bases. The germline V gene has CDR1 GTSNPN and CDR2 SVGIG (reference sequence). The CDR3 DNA follows: TGTGCCTGGAGTGTACTACGACAGAGGGGGAATGGCTACACCTTC. The encoded protein is CAWSVLRQRGNGYTF.

This clone came up a few times. This rearrangement joins TRBV6-6 to TRBJ1-5; D is undetermined. The CDR3 runs 15 residues. V was clipped by 5 bases and J by 3 bases, with 14 bases between them. Per the germline V gene, CDR1 is MNHNY and CDR2 is SVGAGI (reference sequence). The CDR3 DNA sequence: TGTGCCAGCAGTGCCGGAGGCCAGAACAATCAGCCCCAGCATTTT. This codes for CASSAGGQNNQPQHF.

V is TRBV5-6 and J is TRBJ1-2; D uncertain. Germline V gene lookup returns CDR1 SGHDT and CDR2 YYEEEE. The CDR3 runs 13 residues. V lost 3 bases to trimming and J lost 3 bases, with 9 bases between them. CDR3 nucleotide sequence: TGTGCCAGCAGCTCCTTAAGGGACTATGGCTACACCTTC. The encoded protein is CASSSLRDYGYTF.

The J gene is TRBJ2-1, the V gene TRBV7-8, with TRBD1 identical over 7 bases. CDR3 length: 15 residues. Per the germline V gene, CDR1 is SGHVS and CDR2 is FQNEAQ. V was pared by 6 bases and J by 5 bases, with 10 bases of the junction left unmatched. This CDR3 reads CASSFGQETHNEQFF. The CDR3 DNA reads TGTGCCAGCAGTTTCGGACAGGAGACGCACAATGAGCAGTTCTTC.

The chain couples TRBV9 to TRBJ2-1; 7 bases align to TRBD1. From germline, CDR1 is SGDLS and CDR2 YYNGEE. The CDR3 is 14 residues long. J gave up 4 bases and V 4 bases, and 5 bases lay outside the gene matches. CDR3 bases: TGTGCCAGCAGCCCTCGACAGGGTTACAATGAGCAGTTCTTC. Protein sequence: CASSPRQGYNEQFF.

V gene TRBV6-6 combines with J gene TRBJ2-1, with TRBD1 identical over 7 bases. Germline V lookup: CDR1 MNHNY, CDR2 SVGAGI (reference sequence). The CDR3 spans 14 residues. J lost 15 bases, V lost 2 bases, and 13 bases had no gene match. The CDR3 here is CASSYGTASSLGFF. CDR3 bases: TGTGCCAGCAGTTACGGGACAGCCTCCTCCTTGGGGTTCTTC.

This chain connects TRBV6-6 to TRBJ1-4; the D is unclear. Trimming cost V 4 bases and J 3 bases, with 12 bases left between them. Germline CDR1 and CDR2: MNHNY and SVGAGI (reference sequence). CDR3 length equals 15 residues. The chain's CDR3 is CASSSSSEANEKLFF. Here the CDR3 DNA reads TGTGCCAGCAGTTCCTCGTCTGAAGCTAATGAAAAACTGTTTTTT.

This chain joins TRBV2 and TRBJ1-2; a possible D gene is TRBD1 (6 bases). The CDR3 has 13 residues. V dropped 5 bases and J dropped 3 bases, with 10 bases sitting between them. CDR1 is SNHLY and CDR2 is FYNNEI in the germline V gene. The CDR3 DNA reads TGTGCCAGCAGTAGACAGGCGGACTATGGCTACACCTTC. Translated: CASSRQADYGYTF.

The V gene is TRBV30, the J gene TRBJ2-1; D remains unclear. The CDR3 has 13 residues. From germline, CDR1 is GTSNPN and CDR2 SVGIG (reference sequence). V was shortened by 0 bases and J by 8 bases, with 11 bases between the two germline ends. The CDR3 bases are TGTGCCTGGAGTGTACGGATTCGGGATGAGCAGTTCTTC. Translated, it gives CAWSVRIRDEQFF.